This entry is about one TCR beta chain. No antigen is known for it. The sample is drawn from a study of radiation and T cells in renal cell carcinoma. Study-wide context: Nephrectomy followed 15 Gy stereotactic body radiation by 4 weeks. Whole-study findings and limits: Top tumor clonotypes rose in blood 2 weeks post-radiation, then contracted. Without pretreatment biopsies, baseline tumor clonotype presence was undetermined.

Some clones are missing from TCRdb's copy, which holds only in-frame ones; the method was immunoSEQ multiplex PCR. The table shows more than 95,000 clones, with over 75% occurring only once. Time point specified: blood 2 weeks post-SBRT. The treatment here: 15 Gy SBRT to primary tumor, nephrectomy 4 weeks later. The patient's renal cell carcinoma had clear cell pathology. Sequences were derived from blood, sampled from a patient whose treatment included radiotherapy and nephrectomy. The clonotype was recovered from a man aged 50-60 years with renal cell carcinoma.

The CDR3 bases are TGTGCCAGCATAAAAGCGGGAGTATCAGATACGCAGTATTTT. Protein sequence: CASIKAGVSDTQYF. The chain employs TRBV2 and TRBJ2-3, with 8 bases fitting TRBD2. V trimming: 7 bases; J trimming: 4 bases; junction bases outside the gene matches: 7. The CDR3 totals 14 residues. Germline CDR1 SNHLY, CDR2 FYNNEI. Full variable domain (remainder filled in from reference TRBV2 and TRBJ2-3): EPEVTQTPSHQVTQMGQEVILRCVPISNHLYFYWYRQILGQKVEFLVSFYNNEISEKSEIFDDQFSVERPDGSNFTLKIRSTKLEDSAMYFCASIKAGVSDTQYFGPGTRLTVL.